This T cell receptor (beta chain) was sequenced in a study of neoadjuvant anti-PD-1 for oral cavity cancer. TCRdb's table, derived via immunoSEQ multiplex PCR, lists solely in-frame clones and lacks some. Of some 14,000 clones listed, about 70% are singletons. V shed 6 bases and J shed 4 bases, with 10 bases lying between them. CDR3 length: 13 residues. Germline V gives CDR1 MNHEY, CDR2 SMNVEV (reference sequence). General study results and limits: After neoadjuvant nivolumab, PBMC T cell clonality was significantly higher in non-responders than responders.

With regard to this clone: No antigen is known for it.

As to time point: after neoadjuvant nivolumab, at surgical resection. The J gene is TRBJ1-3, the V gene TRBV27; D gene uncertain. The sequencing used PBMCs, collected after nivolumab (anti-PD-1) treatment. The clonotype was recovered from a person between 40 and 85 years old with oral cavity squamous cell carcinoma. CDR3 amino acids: CASSQVSGNTIYF. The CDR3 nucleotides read TGTGCCAGCAGCCAGGTGTCGGGAAACACCATATATTTT.